Following are 23 T cell receptor beta chains from one sample sequenced in a study of shared clonotypes between healthy human individuals. Produced via immunoSEQ multiplex PCR; TCRdb's table is partial and in-frame only. The sample has 950,000 to 1,100,000 clones; about four fifths are singletons. Sample: memory CD4+ T cells from PBMCs. This sample's subset: CD45RA-negative fraction. These receptors were taken from a man younger than 35 in good health. Some clones in this sample may be carry-over from other donors' samples.

This chain links TRBV6-6 with TRBJ2-1; D is unresolved. The CDR3 runs 14 residues. The V end was cut by 2 bases, the J end by 4 bases, with 9 bases between. Germline V gene sequence: CDR1 MNHNY, CDR2 SVGAGI (reference sequence). CDR3 residues: CASSYPAEYNEQFF. Here the CDR3 DNA reads TGTGCCAGCAGTTACCCGGCGGAGTACAATGAGCAGTTCTTC.

The CDR3 loop reads CASSRDRFEAFF. Here the CDR3 DNA reads TGTGCCAGCAGCCGGGACAGATTTGAAGCTTTCTTT. This chain joins TRBV6-6 and TRBJ1-1, with 7 bases lining up with TRBD1. The CDR3 sequence is 12 residues long. J was trimmed by 7 bases and V by 6 bases; bases with no gene match: 5. CDR1 and CDR2 from the germline V gene are MNHNY and SVGAGI (reference sequence).

This chain connects TRBV5-6 to TRBJ2-7; 9 nucleotides match TRBD1. The CDR3 consists of 15 residues. With 1 base clipped from V and 1 base from J, the junction kept 3 bases outside the gene matches. Looked up from germline, CDR1 is SGHDT and CDR2 is YYEEEE. In DNA form, the CDR3 reads TGTGCCAGCAGCTTGTCCGGGACAGGGTCCTACGAGCAGTACTTC. Its protein is CASSLSGTGSYEQYF.

This chain links TRBV2 with TRBJ2-1; D is possibly TRBD1 (5 bases). CDR1 is SNHLY and CDR2 is FYNNEI in the germline V gene. V was clipped by 6 bases and J by 7 bases, with 19 bases between them. CDR3 length: 15 residues. The CDR3 DNA sequence: TGTGCCAGCAGGCTGTCAGGGTTGAAGGCTAATGAGCAGTTCTTC. It specifies CASRLSGLKANEQFF.

The rearrangement links TRBV5-1 to TRBJ2-1; 11 bases agree with TRBD2. The CDR3 loop spans 15 amino acids. Germline V gene sequence: CDR1 SGHRS, CDR2 YFSETQ. V shed 5 bases and J 6 bases; nucleotides not matched to a gene: 7. The CDR3 DNA is TGCGCCAGCAGTTTTCTAGCGGGAGGATCCAATGAGCAGTTCTTC. As protein: CASSFLAGGSNEQFF.

Only one count was recorded for this clone. The CDR3 spells CASSLGRYGYTF. CDR3 nucleotide sequence: TGTGCCAGCAGCCTTGGACGGTATGGCTACACCTTC. The gene calls are TRBV6-5 and TRBJ1-2, with D hard to call. Germline loops: CDR1 MNHEY, CDR2 SVGAGI. The germline V and J ends were trimmed by 6 bases and 5 bases, with 10 bases remaining between them. The CDR3 contains 12 residues.

The V and J genes are TRBV2 and TRBJ2-7, with 7 bases identical to TRBD1. The germline V gene has CDR1 SNHLY and CDR2 FYNNEI. The CDR3 is 13 residues long. Trimming removed 6 bases from V and 5 bases from J; junction bases left unmatched: 7. CDR3 bases: TGTGCCAGCAGCCCAGAACAGGGGAACGAGCAGTACTTC. Its protein is CASSPEQGNEQYF.

This clone was recorded a few times. The V and J genes are TRBV5-1 and TRBJ1-1; 7 nucleotides agree with TRBD1. The CDR3 length is 14 residues. V was clipped by 1 base and J by 5 bases; unmatched bases: 5. Per the germline V gene, CDR1 is SGHRS and CDR2 is YFSETQ. The DNA for the CDR3 is TGCGCCAGCAGCTTGTATGCAGGGGGGACTGAAGCTTTCTTT. Protein sequence: CASSLYAGGTEAFF.

The chain has TRBV10-3 and TRBJ1-5; D is perhaps TRBD1 (5 bases). In germline, CDR1 is ENHRY, CDR2 SYGVKD. V was shortened by 3 bases and J by 6 bases, with 6 bases between the two germline ends. CDR3 length equals 12 residues. This CDR3 reads CAISDGGQPQHF. The CDR3 DNA reads TGTGCCATCAGTGATGGGGGTCAGCCCCAGCATTTT.

This chain uses TRBV5-1 with TRBJ2-6; TRBD2 is a possible D gene (5 bases). CDR3 length: 17 residues. Per germline, CDR1 SGHRS and CDR2 YFSETQ. With 1 base removed from V and 0 bases from J, the gap between germline ends came to 11 bases. The DNA for the CDR3 is TGCGCCAGCAGCTTGAGGGTCGGGGACTCTGGGGCCAACGTCCTGACTTTC. Its translation: CASSLRVGDSGANVLTF. The whole variable domain, remainder taken from reference TRBV5-1 and TRBJ2-6, is KAGVTQTPRYLIKTRGQQVTLSCSPISGHRSVSWYQQTPGQGLQFLFEYFSETQRNKGNFPGRFSGRQFSNSRSEMNVSTLELGDSALYLCASSLRVGDSGANVLTFGAGSRLTVL.

The J gene is TRBJ1-2, the V gene TRBV28, with 7 bases identical to TRBD1. Germline V gene data show CDR1 as MDHEN and CDR2 as SYDVKM. Trimming at V came to 7 bases and at J to 1 base, leaving 9 bases not matched to a gene. This CDR3 comprises 15 residues. The CDR3 loop reads CASNPGTALNYGYTF. In DNA, the CDR3 is TGTGCCAGCAACCCCGGGACAGCACTTAACTATGGCTACACCTTC.

The J gene is TRBJ2-7, the V gene TRBV18; TRBD1 agrees at 8 bases. Germline V gives CDR1 KGHSH, CDR2 LQKENI. CDR3 length: 14 amino acids. The junction had 6 bases not matched to a gene; V was cut back by 3 bases and J by 5 bases. CDR3 bases: TGTGCCAGCTCACCGTTGGACAGGGCCCACGAGCAGTACTTC. Translated, it gives CASSPLDRAHEQYF.

The chain uses TRBV5-1 and TRBJ2-5, with a tentative D call TRBD1 (6 bases). Trimming took off 0 bases at V and 4 bases at J, with 13 bases between the two ends. The length of the CDR3 is 15 residues. Germline assignment: CDR1 SGHRS and CDR2 YFSETQ. This chain's CDR3 is CASSLVGGRGETQYF. The CDR3 nucleotides read TGCGCCAGCAGCTTGGTAGGGGGACGGGGAGAGACCCAGTACTTC. The full variable domain, its missing parts supplied by reference TRBV5-1 and TRBJ2-5, is KAGVTQTPRYLIKTRGQQVTLSCSPISGHRSVSWYQQTPGQGLQFLFEYFSETQRNKGNFPGRFSGRQFSNSRSEMNVSTLELGDSALYLCASSLVGGRGETQYFGPGTRLLVL.

The chain's CDR3 is CASSFLPGEDTQYF. In DNA, the CDR3 is TGCGCCAGCAGCTTTTTGCCCGGGGAAGATACGCAGTATTTT. V is TRBV5-1 and J is TRBJ2-3; D is possibly TRBD2 (5 bases). Germline V gene sequence: CDR1 SGHRS, CDR2 YFSETQ. V was trimmed by 2 bases and J by 5 bases, leaving 12 bases between them. This CDR3 comprises 14 residues.

This chain links TRBV18 with TRBJ1-2, with D possibly matching TRBD1 (5 bases). The CDR3 covers 14 residues. V was cut by 6 bases and J by 5 bases, with 16 bases left in between. The germline V gene encodes CDR1 KGHSH and CDR2 LQKENI. CDR3 protein: CASSRDSLDYGYTF. The CDR3 DNA follows: TGTGCCAGCTCTCGCGACAGTTTGGATTATGGCTACACCTTC. Variable domain in full (rest from reference TRBV18 and TRBJ1-2): NAGVMQNPRHLVRRRGQEARLRCSPMKGHSHVYWYRQLPEEGLKFMVYLQKENIIDESGMPKERFSAEFPKEGPSILRIQQVVRGDSAAYFCASSRDSLDYGYTFGSGTRLTVV.

Note on this clone: Other nucleotide sequences in the sample specify the same CDR3. The genes are TRBV7-9 and TRBJ2-2; D is uncertain. Germline V gives CDR1 SEHNR, CDR2 FQNEAQ (reference sequence). The V gene lost 0 bases and the J gene lost 7 bases, with 0 bases spanning the gap. This CDR3 region has 11 residues. CDR3: CASSLAGELFF. CDR3 DNA sequence: TGTGCCAGCAGCTTAGCCGGGGAGCTGTTTTTT.

V gene TRBV11-2 combines with J gene TRBJ1-1; tentatively, D is TRBD1 (5 bases). Germline V gene lookup returns CDR1 SGHAT and CDR2 FQNNGV. V shed 5 bases and J shed 3 bases, with 25 bases lying between them. The CDR3 sequence is 18 residues long. The CDR3 loop is CASSHLGPVGREYTEAFF. Written as DNA, the CDR3 is TGTGCCAGCAGCCACTTAGGGCCCGTCGGCAGGGAGTACACTGAAGCTTTCTTT.

The CDR3 spells CASSLSRIGYREVRETQYF. The CDR3 bases are TGTGCCAGCAGTTTATCTAGGATAGGATACAGGGAAGTACGAGAGACCCAGTACTTC. This rearrangement joins TRBV27 to TRBJ2-5; D may be TRBD1 (6 bases). The germline CDR1 and CDR2 sequences are MNHEY and SMNVEV (reference sequence). V was shortened by 0 bases and J by 4 bases, with 24 bases between the two germline ends. The CDR3 is made up of 19 amino acids.

The sample holds a few counts of this clone. This specimen includes other DNA sequences encoding the same CDR3. V usage is TRBV18 and J usage is TRBJ2-5, with 7 bases identical to TRBD1. In germline, CDR1 is KGHSH, CDR2 LQKENI. Trimming cost V 3 bases and J 2 bases; bases outside gene matches: 3. The CDR3 extends over 14 amino acids. The CDR3 DNA sequence: TGTGCCAGCTCACCGGGACAGCCACAAGAGACCCAGTACTTC. This gives the protein CASSPGQPQETQYF.

The chain is built from TRBV5-1 and TRBJ2-3; perhaps TRBD2 as D (6 bases). Trimming took 3 bases from V and 5 from J, leaving 13 bases between them. The CDR3 covers 14 residues. Germline V CDR1 and CDR2: SGHRS, YFSETQ. The CDR3 DNA reads TGCGCCAGCAGCTCCCCGCGGGAAGGAGATACGCAGTATTTT. Amino acid sequence: CASSSPREGDTQYF.

This chain uses TRBV5-1 with TRBJ2-1; D unclear. CDR1 and CDR2 (germline): SGHRS, YFSETQ. The CDR3 is 15 residues long. Trimming shortened V by 0 bases and J by 8 bases, and 15 bases separated the two germline ends. The CDR3 loop is CASSLGIDRVDEQFF. CDR3 in DNA: TGCGCCAGCAGCTTGGGGATCGATAGGGTCGATGAGCAGTTCTTC.

This chain connects TRBV7-9 to TRBJ2-1; tentative D call: TRBD1 (6 bases). CDR3 length: 14 amino acids. Germline lookup yields CDR1 SEHNR and CDR2 FQNEAQ (reference sequence). Trimming took 5 bases from V and 7 from J, leaving 15 bases between them. DNA of the CDR3: TGTGCCAGCAGCCCAAAAAATAGGGGGAATGAGCAGTTCTTC. Translation: CASSPKNRGNEQFF.

The chain links TRBV28 to TRBJ2-3; D may be TRBD2 (7 bases). The V gene lost 2 bases and the J gene lost 2 bases, with 11 bases spanning the gap. The CDR3 is 15 amino acids. Germline CDR1 reads MDHEN; CDR2 reads SYDVKM. CDR3 protein: CASSLRGGHTDTQYF. The CDR3, as DNA: TGTGCCAGCAGTTTACGCGGGGGCCACACAGATACGCAGTATTTT.